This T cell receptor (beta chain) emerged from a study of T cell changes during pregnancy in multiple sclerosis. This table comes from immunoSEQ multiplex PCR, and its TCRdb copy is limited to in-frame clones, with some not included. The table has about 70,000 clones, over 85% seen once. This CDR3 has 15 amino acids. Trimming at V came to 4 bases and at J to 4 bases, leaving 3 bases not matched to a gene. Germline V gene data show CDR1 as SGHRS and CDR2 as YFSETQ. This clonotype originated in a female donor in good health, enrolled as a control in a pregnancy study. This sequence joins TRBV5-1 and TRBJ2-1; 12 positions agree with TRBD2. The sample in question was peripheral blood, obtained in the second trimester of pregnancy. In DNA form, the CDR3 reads TGCGCCAGCAGCGAGACTAGCGGGGGTTACAATGAGCAGTTCTTC. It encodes CASSETSGGYNEQFF.